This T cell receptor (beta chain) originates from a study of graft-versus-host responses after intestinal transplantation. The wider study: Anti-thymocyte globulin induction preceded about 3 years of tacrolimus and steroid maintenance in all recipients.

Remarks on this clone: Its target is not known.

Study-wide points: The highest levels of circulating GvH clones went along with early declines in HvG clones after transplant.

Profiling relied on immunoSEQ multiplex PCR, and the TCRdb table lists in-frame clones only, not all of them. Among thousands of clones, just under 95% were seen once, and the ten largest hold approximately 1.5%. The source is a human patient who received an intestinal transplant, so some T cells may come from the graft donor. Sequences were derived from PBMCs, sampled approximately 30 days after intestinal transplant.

The CDR3 sequence: CASRGDRGRTYEQYF. In DNA form, the CDR3 reads TGTGCCAGCAGGGGAGACAGGGGCCGTACCTACGAGCAGTACTTC. The rearrangement links TRBV6-1 to TRBJ2-7; 8 bases are shared with TRBD1. V lost 6 bases and J lost 2; bases outside the gene matches: 9. The CDR3 length is 15 residues. Germline V gene sequence: CDR1 MNHNS, CDR2 SASEGT.